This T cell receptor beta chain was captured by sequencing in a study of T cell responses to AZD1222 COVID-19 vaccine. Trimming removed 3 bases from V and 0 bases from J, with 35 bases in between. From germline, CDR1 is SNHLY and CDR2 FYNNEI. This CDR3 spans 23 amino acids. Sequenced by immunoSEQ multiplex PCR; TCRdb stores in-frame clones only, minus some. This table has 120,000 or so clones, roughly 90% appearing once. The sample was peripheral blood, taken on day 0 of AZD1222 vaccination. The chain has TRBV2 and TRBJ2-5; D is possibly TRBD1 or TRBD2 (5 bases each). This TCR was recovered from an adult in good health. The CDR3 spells CASSETASTPGPPTHLNQETQYF. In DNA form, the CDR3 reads TGTGCCAGCAGTGAGACGGCCAGCACTCCGGGGCCCCCGACTCACCTGAACCAAGAGACCCAGTACTTC.